This T cell receptor beta chain was sequenced during a study of vaccination effects on CD4 cells after COVID-19. Across the study: Vaccination of participants consisted of two doses of either the BNT162b2 or mRNA-1273 vaccine.

Study outcomes and limitations: Clones arising from infection and from vaccination showed marked clonal contraction late after vaccination. Cross-reactivity with common cold coronaviruses was shown by only 1 of 255 vaccine-induced clones in healthy vaccinees.

The ends lost 7 bases at V and 6 bases at J; junction bases unmatched: 10. From germline, CDR1 is SQVTM and CDR2 ANQGSEA. CDR3 length: 13 amino acids. Measured with immunoSEQ multiplex PCR; TCRdb has only the in-frame clones, and not every one. Of tens of thousands of clones detected, about 60% appear once; the ten largest clones hold about 15%. This clone was seen only a few times. Antigen: not known. Ahead of sequencing, the ViraFEST assay grew antigen-specific CD4+ T cells using viral peptide pools. After about 10 days in culture, the CD4+ T cells were isolated. None of the vaccinated had previously contracted SARS-CoV-2, and their nucleocapsid antibodies tested negative. Replacing half the medium with IL-2 medium was done on days 3 and 7.

This specimen consisted of CD4+ T cells from PBMCs cultured with HCoV-OC43 spike peptides, obtained before COVID-19 vaccination. Noted subset: HCoV-OC43 spike overlapping peptide pool stimulation. The chain is built from TRBV29-1 and TRBJ1-2; 8 bases align to TRBD1. The clonotype comes from a human donor who received a COVID-19 vaccine. The DNA for the CDR3 is TGCAGCGCCGACAAGGGACAGGCAAATGGCTACACCTTC. This gives the protein CSADKGQANGYTF.